Below, one T cell receptor beta chain is given with its context. Its antigen is unknown. CDR1 LGHNA and CDR2 YSLEER come from the germline V gene. Trimming removed 1 base at V and 4 bases at J, with 11 bases between. The CDR3 length is 15 residues. The sample originates from a study of a mutant IDH1 vaccine in newly diagnosed glioma. The wider study: Earlier care involved radiotherapy, temozolomide, or both, and the majority received both.

Clones were sequenced by immunoSEQ multiplex PCR, and TCRdb holds only the in-frame ones, with some missing. This table holds under 40,000 clones, 82% found once. As to time point: week 35, safety follow-up. In the vaccine, a single dose held 300 ug of the mutant IDH1 20-mer peptide, along with topical imiquimod. The study gave patients eight vaccinations in weeks 1, 3, 5, 7, 11, 15, 19, 23. The input for sequencing was PBMCs, taken from a glioma patient whose treatment included an IDH1 peptide vaccine. This sequence was found in a woman aged 18-29 years with glioma. This chain links TRBV4-3 with TRBJ1-5; the D gene is possibly TRBD1 (6 bases). The CDR3, as DNA: TGCGCCAGCAGCCAAGGAGGGACACATAATCAGCCCCAGCATTTT. Translation: CASSQGGTHNQPQHF.